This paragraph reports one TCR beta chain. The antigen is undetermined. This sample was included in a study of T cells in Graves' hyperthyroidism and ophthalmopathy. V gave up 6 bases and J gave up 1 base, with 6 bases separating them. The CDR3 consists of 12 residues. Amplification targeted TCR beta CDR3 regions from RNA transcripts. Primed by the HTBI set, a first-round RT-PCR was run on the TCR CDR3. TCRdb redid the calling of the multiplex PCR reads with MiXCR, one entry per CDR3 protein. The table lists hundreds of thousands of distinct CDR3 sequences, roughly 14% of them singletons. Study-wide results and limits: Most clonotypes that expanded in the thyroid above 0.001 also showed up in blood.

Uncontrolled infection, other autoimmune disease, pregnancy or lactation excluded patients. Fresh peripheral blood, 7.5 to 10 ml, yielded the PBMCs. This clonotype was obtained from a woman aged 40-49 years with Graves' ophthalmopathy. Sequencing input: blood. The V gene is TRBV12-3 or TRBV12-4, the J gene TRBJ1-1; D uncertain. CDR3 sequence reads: CASRLKNTEAFF. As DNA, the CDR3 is TGTGCCAGCAGACTCAAGAACACTGAAGCTTTCTTT.